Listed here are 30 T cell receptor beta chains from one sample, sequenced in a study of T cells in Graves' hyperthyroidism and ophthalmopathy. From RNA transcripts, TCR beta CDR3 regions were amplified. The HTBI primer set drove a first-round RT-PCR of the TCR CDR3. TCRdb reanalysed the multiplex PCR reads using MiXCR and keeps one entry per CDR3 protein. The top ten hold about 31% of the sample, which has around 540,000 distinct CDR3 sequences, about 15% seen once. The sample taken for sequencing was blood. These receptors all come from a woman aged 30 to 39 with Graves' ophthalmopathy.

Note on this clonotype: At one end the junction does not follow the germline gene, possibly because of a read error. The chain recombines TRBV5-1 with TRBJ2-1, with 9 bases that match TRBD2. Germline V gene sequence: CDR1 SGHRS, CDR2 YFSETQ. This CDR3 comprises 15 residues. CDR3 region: CASSVLAGEYNEQFF. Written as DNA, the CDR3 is TGTGCCAGCAGCGTCTTAGCGGGAGAGTACAATGAGCAGTTCTTC.

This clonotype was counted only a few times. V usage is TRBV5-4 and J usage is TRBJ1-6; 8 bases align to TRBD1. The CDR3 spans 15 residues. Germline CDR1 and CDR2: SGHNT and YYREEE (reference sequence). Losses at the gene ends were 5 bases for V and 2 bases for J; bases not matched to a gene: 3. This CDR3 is CASSAGGPYNSPLHF. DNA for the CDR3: TGTGCCAGCAGTGCAGGGGGCCCCTATAATTCACCCCTCCACTTT.

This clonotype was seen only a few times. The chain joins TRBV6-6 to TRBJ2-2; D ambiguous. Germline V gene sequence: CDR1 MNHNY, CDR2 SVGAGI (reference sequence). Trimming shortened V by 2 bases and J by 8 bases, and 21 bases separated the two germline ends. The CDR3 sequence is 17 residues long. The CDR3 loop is CASSYVPSRAYEGELFF. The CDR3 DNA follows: TGTGCCAGCAGTTACGTTCCTTCAAGGGCCTACGAAGGGGAGCTGTTTTTT.

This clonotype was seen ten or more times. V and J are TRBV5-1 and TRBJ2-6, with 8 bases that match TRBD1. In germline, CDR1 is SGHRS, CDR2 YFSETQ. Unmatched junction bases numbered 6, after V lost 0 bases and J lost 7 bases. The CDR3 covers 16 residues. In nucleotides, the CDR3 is TGCGCCAGCAGCTTGGAGACGACAGGGGATGCCAACGTCCTGACTTTC. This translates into CASSLETTGDANVLTF.

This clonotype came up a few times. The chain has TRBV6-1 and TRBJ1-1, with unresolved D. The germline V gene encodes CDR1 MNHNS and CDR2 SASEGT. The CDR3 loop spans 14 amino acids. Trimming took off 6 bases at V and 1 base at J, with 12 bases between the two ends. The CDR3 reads CASSRSDPNTEAFF. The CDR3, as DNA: TGTGCCAGCAGCCGATCCGACCCGAACACTGAAGCTTTCTTT.

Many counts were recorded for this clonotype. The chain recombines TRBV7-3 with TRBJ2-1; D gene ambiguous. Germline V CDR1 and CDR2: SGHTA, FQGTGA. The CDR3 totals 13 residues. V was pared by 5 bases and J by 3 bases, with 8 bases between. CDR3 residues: CASSNSDYNEQFF. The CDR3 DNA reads TGTGCCAGCAGCAACTCGGACTACAATGAGCAGTTCTTC.

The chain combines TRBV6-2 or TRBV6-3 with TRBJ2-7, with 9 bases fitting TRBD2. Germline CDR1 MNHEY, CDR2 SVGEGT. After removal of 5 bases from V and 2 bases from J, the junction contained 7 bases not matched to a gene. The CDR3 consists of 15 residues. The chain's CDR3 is CASSLSGSTTYEQYF. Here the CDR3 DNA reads TGTGCCAGCAGTCTTAGCGGGAGTACAACCTACGAGCAGTACTTC.

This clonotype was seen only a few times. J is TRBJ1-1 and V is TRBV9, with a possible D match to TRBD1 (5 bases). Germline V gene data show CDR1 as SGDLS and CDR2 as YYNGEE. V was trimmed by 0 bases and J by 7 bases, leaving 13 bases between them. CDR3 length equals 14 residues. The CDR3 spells CASSVEGGQDEAFF. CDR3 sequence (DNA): TGTGCCAGCAGCGTAGAGGGAGGACAAGATGAAGCTTTCTTT.

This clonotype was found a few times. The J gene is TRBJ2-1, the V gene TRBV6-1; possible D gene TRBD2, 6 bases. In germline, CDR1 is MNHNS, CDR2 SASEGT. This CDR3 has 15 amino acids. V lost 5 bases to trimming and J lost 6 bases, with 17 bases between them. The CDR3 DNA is TGTGCCAGCAGTATGGGACTGGGGCGGGCCAATGAGCAGTTCTTC. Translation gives CASSMGLGRANEQFF.

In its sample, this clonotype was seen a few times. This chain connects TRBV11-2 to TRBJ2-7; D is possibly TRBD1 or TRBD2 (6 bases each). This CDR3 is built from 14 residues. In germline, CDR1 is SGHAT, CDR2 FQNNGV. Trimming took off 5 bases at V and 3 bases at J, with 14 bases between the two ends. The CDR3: CASSPGATHYEQYF. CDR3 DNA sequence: TGTGCCAGCAGCCCGGGGGCTACTCACTACGAGCAGTACTTC.

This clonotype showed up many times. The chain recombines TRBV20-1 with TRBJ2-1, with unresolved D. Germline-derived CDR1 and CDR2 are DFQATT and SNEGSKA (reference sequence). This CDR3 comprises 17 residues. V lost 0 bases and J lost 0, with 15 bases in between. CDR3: CSARDLWEVGSYNEQFF. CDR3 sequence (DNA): TGCAGTGCTAGAGATCTATGGGAAGTGGGCTCCTACAATGAGCAGTTCTTC.

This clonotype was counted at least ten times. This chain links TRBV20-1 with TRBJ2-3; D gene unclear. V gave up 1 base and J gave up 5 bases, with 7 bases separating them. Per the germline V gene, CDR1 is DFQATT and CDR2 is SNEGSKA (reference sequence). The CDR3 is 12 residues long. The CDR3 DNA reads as TGCAGTGCTAGAGGAGACTTAGATACGCAGTATTTT. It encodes CSARGDLDTQYF.

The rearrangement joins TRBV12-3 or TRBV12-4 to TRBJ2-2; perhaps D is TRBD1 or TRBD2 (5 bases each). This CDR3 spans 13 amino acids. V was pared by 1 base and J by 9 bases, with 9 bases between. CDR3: CASSLGGPRELFF. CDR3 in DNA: TGTGCCAGCAGTTTAGGGGGACCCAGGGAGCTGTTTTTT.

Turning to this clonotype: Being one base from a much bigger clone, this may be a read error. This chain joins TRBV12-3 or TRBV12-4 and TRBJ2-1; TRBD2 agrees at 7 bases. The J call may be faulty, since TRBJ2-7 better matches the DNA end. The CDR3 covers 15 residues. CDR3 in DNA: TGTGCCAGCAGCCTAGCGGACCACTCCTACAATGAGCAGTACTTC. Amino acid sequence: CASSLADHSYNEQYF.

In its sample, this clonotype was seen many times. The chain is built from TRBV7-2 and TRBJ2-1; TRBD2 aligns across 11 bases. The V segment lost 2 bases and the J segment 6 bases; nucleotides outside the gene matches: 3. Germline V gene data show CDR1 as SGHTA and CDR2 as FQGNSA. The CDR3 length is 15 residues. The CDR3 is CASSLTSGSGNEQFF. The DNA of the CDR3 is TGTGCCAGCAGCTTAACTAGCGGGAGCGGCAATGAGCAGTTCTTC.

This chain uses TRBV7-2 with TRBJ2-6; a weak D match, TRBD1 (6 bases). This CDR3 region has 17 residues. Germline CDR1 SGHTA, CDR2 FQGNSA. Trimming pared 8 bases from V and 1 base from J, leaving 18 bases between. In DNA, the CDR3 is TGTGCCAGCCTATCTGGGGGCGAGACATCTGGGGCCAACGTCCTGACTTTC. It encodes CASLSGGETSGANVLTF.

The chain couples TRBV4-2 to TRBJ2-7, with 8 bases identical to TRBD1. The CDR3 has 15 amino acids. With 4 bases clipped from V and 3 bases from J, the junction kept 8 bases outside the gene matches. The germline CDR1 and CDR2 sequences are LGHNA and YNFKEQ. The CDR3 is CASSPAGQGDYEQYF. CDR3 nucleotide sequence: TGTGCCAGCAGCCCCGCCGGACAGGGAGACTACGAGCAGTACTTC.

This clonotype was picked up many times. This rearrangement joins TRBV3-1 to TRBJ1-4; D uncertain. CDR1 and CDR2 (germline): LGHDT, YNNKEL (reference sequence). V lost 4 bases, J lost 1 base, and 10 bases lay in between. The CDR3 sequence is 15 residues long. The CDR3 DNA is TGTGCCAGCAGCCCAGATTTCTTAACTAATGAAAAACTGTTTTTT. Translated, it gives CASSPDFLTNEKLFF. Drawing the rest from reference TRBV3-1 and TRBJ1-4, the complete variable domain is DTAVSQTPKYLVTQMGNDKSIKCEQNLGHDTMYWYKQDSKKFLKIMFSYNNKELIINETVPNRFSPKSPDKAHLNLHINSLELGDSAVYFCASSPDFLTNEKLFFGSGTQLSVL.

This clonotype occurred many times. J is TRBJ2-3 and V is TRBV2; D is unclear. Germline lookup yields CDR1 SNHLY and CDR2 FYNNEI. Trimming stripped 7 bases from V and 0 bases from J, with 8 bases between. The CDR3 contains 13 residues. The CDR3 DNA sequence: TGTGCCAGCATTCACCGGAGCACAGATACGCAGTATTTT. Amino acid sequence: CASIHRSTDTQYF.

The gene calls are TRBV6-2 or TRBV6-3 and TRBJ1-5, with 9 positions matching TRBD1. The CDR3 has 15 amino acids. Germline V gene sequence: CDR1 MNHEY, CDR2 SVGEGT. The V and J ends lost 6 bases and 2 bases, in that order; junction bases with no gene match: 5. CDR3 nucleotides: TGTGCCAGCAGGACAGGGGGTGTAGGCAATCAGCCCCAGCATTTT. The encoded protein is CASRTGGVGNQPQHF.

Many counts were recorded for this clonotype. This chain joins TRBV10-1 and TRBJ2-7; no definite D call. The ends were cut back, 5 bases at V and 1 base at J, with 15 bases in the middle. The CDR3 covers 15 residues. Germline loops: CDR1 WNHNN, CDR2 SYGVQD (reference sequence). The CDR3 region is CASSPDPAGSYEQYF. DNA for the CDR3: TGCGCCAGCAGTCCAGACCCGGCCGGGTCCTACGAGCAGTACTTC.

CDR3 bases: TGCAGTGCTAGAGTCGCTAGCGGGAGCTACGAGCAGTACTTC. The encoded protein is CSARVASGSYEQYF. The chain recombines TRBV20-1 with TRBJ2-7, with 10 bases identical to TRBD2. The trim removed 1 base at V and 3 bases at J, leaving 3 bases unmatched. Germline V gene lookup returns CDR1 DFQATT and CDR2 SNEGSKA (reference sequence). The CDR3 loop spans 14 amino acids.

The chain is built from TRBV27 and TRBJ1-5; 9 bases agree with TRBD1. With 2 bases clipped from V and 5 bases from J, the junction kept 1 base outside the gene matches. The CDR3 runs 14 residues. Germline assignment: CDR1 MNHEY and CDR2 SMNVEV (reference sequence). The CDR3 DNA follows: TGTGCCAGCAGTTTAAACAGGGGGCATCAGCCCCAGCATTTT. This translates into CASSLNRGHQPQHF.

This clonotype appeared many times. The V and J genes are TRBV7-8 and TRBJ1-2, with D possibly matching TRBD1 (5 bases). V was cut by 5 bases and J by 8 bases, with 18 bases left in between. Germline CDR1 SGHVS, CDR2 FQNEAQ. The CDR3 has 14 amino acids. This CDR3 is CASSPLGGERGYTF. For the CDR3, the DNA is TGTGCCAGCAGCCCCTTGGGGGGGGAGAGAGGCTACACCTTC.

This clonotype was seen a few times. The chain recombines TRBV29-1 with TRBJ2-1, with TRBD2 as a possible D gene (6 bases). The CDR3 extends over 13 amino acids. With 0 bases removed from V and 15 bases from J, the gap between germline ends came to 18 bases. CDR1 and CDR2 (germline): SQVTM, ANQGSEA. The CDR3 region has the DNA TGCAGCGTTGAAGACCCTAGCGCCCGCTTTCTGTTCTTC. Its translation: CSVEDPSARFLFF.

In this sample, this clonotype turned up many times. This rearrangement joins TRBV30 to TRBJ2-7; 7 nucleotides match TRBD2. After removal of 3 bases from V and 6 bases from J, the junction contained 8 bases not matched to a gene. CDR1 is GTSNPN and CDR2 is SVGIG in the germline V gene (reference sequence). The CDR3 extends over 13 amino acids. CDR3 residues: CAWSLHGEGEQYF. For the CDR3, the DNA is TGTGCCTGGAGCCTACACGGGGAGGGCGAGCAGTACTTC.

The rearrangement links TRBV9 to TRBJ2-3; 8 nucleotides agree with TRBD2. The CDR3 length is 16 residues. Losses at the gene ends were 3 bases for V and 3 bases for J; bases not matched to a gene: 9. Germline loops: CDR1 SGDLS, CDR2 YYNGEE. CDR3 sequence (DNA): TGTGCCAGCAGCGCCCTAAGCGGGAGTAGGACAGATACGCAGTATTTT. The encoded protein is CASSALSGSRTDTQYF.

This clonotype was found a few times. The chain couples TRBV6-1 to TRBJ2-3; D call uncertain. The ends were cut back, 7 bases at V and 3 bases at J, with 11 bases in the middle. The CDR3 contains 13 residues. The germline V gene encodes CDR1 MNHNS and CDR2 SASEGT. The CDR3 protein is CASIRVRTDTQYF. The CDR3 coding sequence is TGTGCCAGCATAAGGGTTAGGACAGATACGCAGTATTTT.

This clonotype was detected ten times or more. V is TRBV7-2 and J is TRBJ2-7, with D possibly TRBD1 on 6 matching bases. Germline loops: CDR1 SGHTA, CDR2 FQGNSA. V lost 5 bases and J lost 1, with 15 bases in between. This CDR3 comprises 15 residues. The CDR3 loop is CASSQGQGRSYEQYF. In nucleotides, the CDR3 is TGTGCCAGCAGCCAGGGGCAGGGTAGGTCCTACGAGCAGTACTTC.

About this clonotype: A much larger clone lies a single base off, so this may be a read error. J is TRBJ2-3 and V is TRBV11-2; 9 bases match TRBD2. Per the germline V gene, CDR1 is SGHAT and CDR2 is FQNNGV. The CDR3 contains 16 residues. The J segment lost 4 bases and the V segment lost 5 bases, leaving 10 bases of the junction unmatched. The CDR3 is CASSPLGGRGPDTQYF. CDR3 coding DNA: TGTGCCAGCAGCCCACTCGGCGGGAGGGGCCCAGATACGCAGTATTTT.